The 2 T cell receptor beta chains reported below all come from one sample, sequenced in a study of T cells after yellow fever vaccination. TCRdb ran MiXCR on the 5' RACE reads and lists one entry per CDR3 protein. This sample carries under 250,000 distinct CDR3 sequences, approximately 3.2% of them seen once, and the ten largest clones take 3.2%. The sequencing used CD4+ T cells sorted from PBMCs, collected 10 days after the yellow fever booster vaccination. These receptors all come from a young man who received the YFV17D yellow fever vaccine.

This clonotype was seen more than once but under ten times. The V and J genes are TRBV4-2 and TRBJ2-4; D is undetermined. The V gene's germline CDR1 is LGHNA and CDR2 YNFKEQ. V was pared by 3 bases and J by 13 bases, with 10 bases between. The CDR3 extends over 11 amino acids. For the CDR3, the DNA is TGTGCCAGCAGCCAGAGGTCAATCCAGTACTTC. It encodes CASSQRSIQYF.

This clonotype was counted many times. The chain employs TRBV7-8 and TRBJ1-5; D unclear. Germline CDR1 is SGHVS and CDR2 is FQNEAQ. The CDR3 has 17 residues. V was cut by 0 bases and J by 2 bases, with 14 bases left in between. Here the CDR3 reads CASSLAHVALGNQPQHF. CDR3 sequence (DNA): TGTGCCAGCAGCTTAGCGCACGTGGCGTTGGGCAATCAGCCCCAGCATTTT.